Below, 19 T cell receptor beta chains from the same sample are listed, as sequenced in a study of cytotoxic CD8 clonotypes in ibrutinib-treated CLL (dated by TCRdb to the early 2020s). The library was generated by the immunoSEQ multiplex PCR assay. TCRdb took this table from immuneACCESS and kept in-frame rearrangements with V and J called. Such tables lack part of the clones; where checked against another copy, unresolved V genes explain under half of the gap, and the rest is unexplained. The sample table contains approximately 190,000 clones; only one count was recorded for approximately 70% of them. The biggest ten clones account for about 6% of the sample. The meaning of the sample's time point label: approximately eleven months on ibrutinib. The specimen comprised PBMCs, sampled after 12 months of ibrutinib treatment. The origin of the receptors is a human donor with chronic lymphocytic leukemia.

The chain recombines TRBV19 with TRBJ1-2, with D hard to call. CDR1 and CDR2 (germline): LNHDA, SQIVND (reference sequence). V lost 4 bases, J lost 1 base, and 4 bases lay in between. The CDR3 is 12 amino acids. Written as DNA, the CDR3 is TGTGCCAGTAGTACAGATAACTATGGCTACACCTTC. Translating it yields CASSTDNYGYTF.

This clone was seen more than once but under ten times. CDR3: CASTPRGEGNQPQHF. CDR3 nucleotide sequence: TGCGCCAGCACACCTCGGGGAGAAGGCAATCAGCCCCAGCATTTT. V gene TRBV4-1 combines with J gene TRBJ1-5; D unresolved. This CDR3 has 15 residues. CDR1 and CDR2 (germline): MGHRA, YSYEKL. The V end lost 7 bases, the J end lost 2 bases, and 15 bases lay between the germline ends.

V gene TRBV5-8 combines with J gene TRBJ2-5, with unresolved D. The CDR3 sequence is 13 residues long. The V end lost 1 base, the J end lost 10 bases, and 14 bases lay between the germline ends. CDR1 SGHTS and CDR2 YDEGEE come from the germline V gene. The CDR3 DNA reads TGTGCCAGCAGCTTGCTGCCTGGGATGGACCAGTACTTC. It specifies CASSLLPGMDQYF. The whole variable domain, remainder taken from reference TRBV5-8 and TRBJ2-5, is EAGVTQSPTHLIKTRGQQATLRCSPISGHTSVYWYQQALGLGLQFLLWYDEGEERNRGNFPPRFSGRQFPNYSSELNVNALELEDSALYLCASSLLPGMDQYFGPGTRLLVL.

The DNA for the CDR3 is TGTGCCAGCAGTTACTCGAGCCAGTCATACGAGCAGTACTTC. Translating it yields CASSYSSQSYEQYF. The genes are TRBV6-6 and TRBJ2-7; D is unresolved. The V gene's germline CDR1 is MNHNY and CDR2 SVGAGI (reference sequence). The CDR3 length is 14 residues. V was clipped by 0 bases and J by 4 bases, with 10 bases between them.

The chain joins TRBV7-8 to TRBJ1-3, with 9 bases fitting TRBD1. The CDR3 is 18 amino acids. CDR1 and CDR2 from the germline V gene are SGHVS and FQNEAQ. V dropped 2 bases and J dropped 0; count of bases not matched to a gene: 8. The CDR3 loop reads CASSLTGTGYFSGNTIYF. The CDR3 DNA follows: TGTGCCAGCAGCTTAACGGGGACAGGGTACTTCTCTGGAAACACCATATATTTT.

The J gene is TRBJ2-7, the V gene TRBV5-1, with D tentatively TRBD2 (5 bases). V was shortened by 0 bases and J by 4 bases, with 17 bases between the two germline ends. The germline V gene encodes CDR1 SGHRS and CDR2 YFSETQ. CDR3 length: 16 amino acids. The CDR3 sequence is CASSLDPASTYYEQYF. In DNA, the CDR3 is TGCGCCAGCAGCTTGGACCCAGCTAGCACCTATTACGAGCAGTACTTC. The variable domain in full, completed from reference TRBV5-1 and TRBJ2-7, reads KAGVTQTPRYLIKTRGQQVTLSCSPISGHRSVSWYQQTPGQGLQFLFEYFSETQRNKGNFPGRFSGRQFSNSRSEMNVSTLELGDSALYLCASSLDPASTYYEQYFGPGTRLTVT.

The J gene is TRBJ1-1, the V gene TRBV5-8; D remains ambiguous. The length of the CDR3 is 13 residues. V was shortened by 4 bases and J by 1 base, with 8 bases between the two germline ends. CDR1 is SGHTS, CDR2 YDEGEE, per germline. The CDR3 reads CASSATPNTEAFF. The CDR3 region has the DNA TGTGCCAGCAGCGCGACACCGAACACTGAAGCTTTCTTT.

This clone was detected only a few times. This sequence joins TRBV10-3 and TRBJ1-1; D gene ambiguous. This CDR3 contains 14 residues. Germline V gene sequence: CDR1 ENHRY, CDR2 SYGVKD. Trimming shortened V by 4 bases and J by 4 bases, and 13 bases separated the two germline ends. The CDR3 nucleotides read TGTGCCATCAGTGTGAAGGGTTCGTTCACTGAAGCTTTCTTT. Protein product: CAISVKGSFTEAFF.

The CDR3 DNA follows: TGCAGCGTTGTGTCGGGAGGGCCGTCCGGGGAGCTGTTTTTT. It codes for CSVVSGGPSGELFF. The chain uses TRBV29-1 and TRBJ2-2; 8 positions agree with TRBD2. CDR1 SQVTM and CDR2 ANQGSEA come from the germline V gene. The CDR3 spans 14 residues. The V and J ends lost 4 bases and 6 bases, in that order; junction bases with no gene match: 7.

Only a few counts were recorded for this clone. The chain employs TRBV9 and TRBJ2-2, with TRBD1 matching over 8 bases. This CDR3 is 15 amino acids long. CDR1 is SGDLS, CDR2 YYNGEE, per germline. Losses at the gene ends were 8 bases for V and 0 bases for J; bases not matched to a gene: 6. CDR3 coding DNA: TGTGCCAGTAGCCGGGGACAGGCGAACACCGGGGAGCTGTTTTTT. Amino acids: CASSRGQANTGELFF.

The V gene is TRBV9, the J gene TRBJ1-1; D is uncertain. This CDR3 is built from 13 residues. Trimming left V 2 bases short and J 5 bases short, with 10 bases between. Germline CDR1 is SGDLS and CDR2 is YYNGEE. CDR3 in amino acids: CASSVGILTEAFF. The CDR3 DNA is TGTGCCAGCAGCGTCGGGATCCTTACTGAAGCTTTCTTT.

The chain combines TRBV29-1 with TRBJ2-7; 9 bases are a match to TRBD1. V shed 5 bases and J 0 bases; nucleotides not matched to a gene: 8. CDR1 and CDR2 (germline): SQVTM, ANQGSEA. CDR3 size: 15 residues. Here the CDR3 reads CSVQTGTGNSYEQYF. The CDR3 region has the DNA TGCAGCGTTCAAACCGGGACAGGGAACTCCTACGAGCAGTACTTC.

This chain links TRBV29-1 with TRBJ2-3; D might be TRBD1 or TRBD2, each matching 5 bases. Trimming removed 3 bases at V and 3 bases at J, with 16 bases between. Germline CDR1 is SQVTM and CDR2 is ANQGSEA. The CDR3 is made up of 15 amino acids. In DNA, the CDR3 is TGCAGCGTTGATCATAGTAAAGAGGGGACAGATACGCAGTATTTT. Translation: CSVDHSKEGTDTQYF.

This clone was seen a handful of times. The chain links TRBV4-2 to TRBJ2-7; D unclear. The V and J ends lost 5 bases and 7 bases respectively, with 9 bases between them. The CDR3 totals 11 residues. CDR1 and CDR2 from the germline V gene are LGHNA and YNFKEQ. Here the CDR3 DNA reads TGTGCCAGCAGCAGTAATAGGGAGCAGTACTTC. It translates to CASSSNREQYF.

The chain has TRBV28 and TRBJ2-2; D unresolved. V was cut by 5 bases and J by 1 base, with 11 bases left in between. The CDR3 is 15 amino acids. Germline V gene sequence: CDR1 MDHEN, CDR2 SYDVKM. The CDR3 sequence is CASSGSGENTGELFF. The CDR3 DNA reads as TGTGCCAGCAGTGGGTCAGGCGAGAACACCGGGGAGCTGTTTTTT.

The chain links TRBV28 to TRBJ1-5; 12 positions match TRBD1. The ends lost 8 bases at V and 6 bases at J; junction bases unmatched: 8. The CDR3 length is 15 residues. CDR1 is MDHEN, CDR2 SYDVKM, per germline. CDR3 nucleotides: TGTGCCAGCCTGCCGGGACAGGGGGCAGGTCAGCCCCAGCATTTT. Amino acid sequence: CASLPGQGAGQPQHF.

Here the CDR3 DNA reads TGTGCCAGCTCACGGATAGCGGGGGGTCCTGGGGAGACCCAGTACTTC. Protein: CASSRIAGGPGETQYF. The chain combines TRBV18 with TRBJ2-5; TRBD2 matches at 10 bases. The CDR3 has 16 residues. Per the germline V gene, CDR1 is KGHSH and CDR2 is LQKENI. The V gene end was trimmed by 4 bases and the J gene end by 5 bases; junction bases not matched to a gene: 10.

The table lists this clone with a few counts. V is TRBV30 and J is TRBJ1-5, with D hard to call. The CDR3 length is 14 residues. The germline V gene has CDR1 GTSNPN and CDR2 SVGIG (reference sequence). The V end lost 0 bases, the J end lost 4 bases, and 10 bases lay between the germline ends. The CDR3 DNA sequence: TGTGCCTGGAGTGTAGGGAAAGTAAATCAGCCCCAGCATTTT. It encodes CAWSVGKVNQPQHF. The entire variable domain, with the rest obtained from reference TRBV30 and TRBJ1-5, is as follows: SQTIHQWPATLVQPVGSPLSLECTVEGTSNPNLYWYRQAAGRGLQLLFYSVGIGQISSEVPQNLSASRPQDRQFILSSKKLLLSDSGFYLCAWSVGKVNQPQHFGDGTRLSIL.

The rearrangement uses TRBV4-1 and TRBJ1-5, with D possibly matching TRBD1 (6 bases). Trimming removed 3 bases from V and 1 base from J, with 19 bases in between. The CDR3 has 18 residues. From germline, CDR1 is MGHRA and CDR2 YSYEKL. This CDR3 reads CASSHWGRGRVSNQPQHF. The CDR3 DNA follows: TGCGCCAGCAGCCACTGGGGGAGGGGGAGGGTAAGCAATCAGCCCCAGCATTTT.